The next 25 T cell receptor beta chains were all read from a single sample in a study of T cells in Graves' hyperthyroidism and ophthalmopathy. The investigators amplified TCR beta CDR3 regions from RNA transcripts. First-round RT-PCR with HTBI primers amplified the TCR CDR3 region. TCRdb reanalysed the multiplex PCR reads using MiXCR and keeps one entry per CDR3 protein. This table holds 350,000 to 400,000 distinct CDR3 sequences, about 18% found once. The sequencing sample was made of blood. These receptors all stem from a young man with Graves' ophthalmopathy.

This clonotype was found many times. The chain recombines TRBV7-2 with TRBJ2-5, with D possibly being TRBD2 (5 bases). CDR1 is SGHTA, CDR2 FQGNSA, per germline. CDR3 size: 14 residues. V lost 4 bases, J lost 2 bases, and 11 bases lay in between. CDR3 nucleotide sequence: TGTGCCAGCAGCTCGACGGGAAAACAAGAGACCCAGTACTTC. This encodes CASSSTGKQETQYF.

This clonotype has ten or more counts. The gene calls are TRBV2 and TRBJ2-2, with D possibly matching TRBD2 (7 bases). V was clipped by 3 bases and J by 5 bases, with 13 bases between them. CDR1 is SNHLY, CDR2 FYNNEI, per germline. This CDR3 has 15 residues. The CDR3 reads CASSDPGGLTGELFF. CDR3 nucleotides: TGTGCCAGCAGTGACCCCGGGGGGCTGACCGGGGAGCTGTTTTTT.

This chain uses TRBV5-4 with TRBJ2-3; D may be TRBD2 (5 bases). V was clipped by 0 bases and J by 3 bases, with 11 bases between them. CDR3 size: 15 residues. Germline loops: CDR1 SGHNT, CDR2 YYREEE (reference sequence). CDR3 residues: CASSLDFSGTDTQYF. The DNA for the CDR3 is TGTGCCAGCAGCTTGGATTTCTCGGGAACAGATACGCAGTATTTT.

The chain carries TRBV12-3 or TRBV12-4 and TRBJ1-5, with 7 bases aligning to TRBD1. Trimming at V came to 2 bases and at J to 5 bases, leaving 3 bases not matched to a gene. This CDR3 is built from 14 residues. CDR3 in DNA: TGTGCCAGCAGTTTAATTACAGGGGATCAGCCCCAGCATTTT. Translated, it gives CASSLITGDQPQHF.

This chain links TRBV19 with TRBJ1-1, with a weak D call TRBD1 (5 bases). The CDR3 extends over 13 amino acids. Trimming took 5 bases from V and 8 from J, leaving 15 bases between them. The germline CDR1 and CDR2 sequences are LNHDA and SQIVND (reference sequence). CDR3 residues: CASSGQRGFEAFF. The CDR3, as DNA: TGTGCCAGTAGTGGGCAGAGGGGATTCGAAGCTTTCTTT.

This clonotype was detected many times. The DNA of the CDR3 is TGTGCCAGCAGCGAACTGGATACGCAGTATTTT. It codes for CASSELDTQYF. This chain connects TRBV2 to TRBJ2-3; no definite D call. Germline V gene sequence: CDR1 SNHLY, CDR2 FYNNEI. Deletions cut 6 bases from V and 6 bases from J, with 7 bases between. This CDR3 is 11 amino acids long.

The chain is built from TRBV28 and TRBJ1-4, with D possibly matching TRBD1 (5 bases). Germline lookup yields CDR1 MDHEN and CDR2 SYDVKM. The CDR3 runs to 16 residues. The V gene lost 7 bases and the J gene lost 3 bases, with 18 bases spanning the gap. CDR3: CASTLRGVAANEKLFF. For the CDR3, the DNA is TGTGCCAGCACCCTTAGAGGGGTTGCCGCTAATGAAAAACTGTTTTTT.

This clonotype was counted at least ten times. V is TRBV11-2 and J is TRBJ2-1; TRBD2 aligns across 9 bases. The length of the CDR3 is 17 residues. Germline V gene lookup returns CDR1 SGHAT and CDR2 FQNNGV. The V gene end was trimmed by 5 bases and the J gene end by 7 bases; junction bases not matched to a gene: 15. This CDR3 is CASSPWTSALKGNEQFF. CDR3 nucleotide sequence: TGTGCCAGCAGCCCGTGGACTAGCGCGCTCAAAGGGAATGAGCAGTTCTTC. Filled out from reference TRBV11-2 and TRBJ2-1, the complete variable domain reads EAGVAQSPRYKIIEKRQSVAFWCNPISGHATLYWYQQILGQGPKLLIQFQNNGVVDDSQLPKDRFSAERLKGVDSTLKIQPAKLEDSAVYLCASSPWTSALKGNEQFFGPGTRLTVL.

This clonotype was observed a handful of times. The chain links TRBV5-1 to TRBJ2-3, with D maybe TRBD2 (6 bases). The CDR3 loop spans 17 amino acids. Germline V gene lookup returns CDR1 SGHRS and CDR2 YFSETQ. With 6 bases removed from V and 0 bases from J, the gap between germline ends came to 20 bases. The CDR3 is CASKGPNSGRSTDTQYF. Here the CDR3 DNA reads TGCGCCAGCAAGGGACCCAACAGCGGGCGAAGCACAGATACGCAGTATTTT.

The chain joins TRBV5-1 to TRBJ2-1; 7 bases fit TRBD2. The ends lost 7 bases at V and 3 bases at J; junction bases unmatched: 7. Germline loops: CDR1 SGHRS, CDR2 YFSETQ. This CDR3 contains 14 residues. The CDR3 loop is CASVGGEDYNEQFF. CDR3 nucleotides: TGCGCCAGCGTGGGGGGGGAGGACTACAATGAGCAGTTCTTC.

A remark on this clonotype: A much larger clonotype is one base distant, so this may be a read error. This chain joins TRBV28 and TRBJ1-2; 7 bases fit TRBD1. V lost 6 bases and J lost 6; bases outside the gene matches: 13. The CDR3 is 15 amino acids. Germline CDR1 reads MDHEN; CDR2 reads SYDVKM. The CDR3 sequence: CASRFPYRGRNGYTF. For the CDR3, the DNA is TGTGCCAGCAGGTTCCCCTATAGGGGGCGAAATGGCTACACCTTC.

This clonotype was seen a handful of times. The CDR3 region is CASSYPDRVEQYF. The CDR3 nucleotides read TGTGCCAGCAGCTATCCAGATCGGGTCGAGCAGTACTTC. V is TRBV5-6 and J is TRBJ2-7, with D hard to call. This CDR3 is 13 amino acids long. V lost 3 bases, J lost 6 bases, and 13 bases lay in between. Germline lookup yields CDR1 SGHDT and CDR2 YYEEEE.

CDR3 sequence (DNA): TGTGCCAGCAGTAAGGACAGGGTTAGCAATCAGCCCCAGCATTTT. Translation: CASSKDRVSNQPQHF. This chain links TRBV6-1 with TRBJ1-5; the match to TRBD1 covers 8 bases. Germline CDR1 and CDR2: MNHNS and SASEGT. Unmatched junction bases numbered 3, after V lost 5 bases and J lost 0 bases. This CDR3 region has 15 residues.

The table lists this clonotype with many counts. Here the CDR3 DNA reads TGCAGTGCTACCGGGACTAGCGGGGGGTATGGAGAGACCCAGTACTTC. It is translated as CSATGTSGGYGETQYF. This sequence joins TRBV20-1 and TRBJ2-5, with 15 bases aligning to TRBD2. The CDR3 runs to 16 residues. After removal of 4 bases from V and 4 bases from J, the junction contained 7 bases not matched to a gene. Germline CDR1 and CDR2: DFQATT and SNEGSKA (reference sequence).

This clonotype has a count of ten or more. The V and J genes are TRBV2 and TRBJ2-3; the D gene is possibly TRBD1 (5 bases). V dropped 6 bases and J dropped 0 bases, with 19 bases sitting between them. The germline CDR1 and CDR2 sequences are SNHLY and FYNNEI. This CDR3 is built from 17 residues. CDR3: CASRREDPQVSTDTQYF. In DNA form, the CDR3 reads TGTGCCAGCAGAAGAGAGGACCCACAGGTTAGCACAGATACGCAGTATTTT.

This clonotype was seen more than once but under ten times. V and J are TRBV12-3 or TRBV12-4 and TRBJ2-2, with D possibly TRBD2 on 5 matching bases. CDR3 length: 17 amino acids. Trimming cost V 6 bases and J 2 bases, with 19 bases left between them. For the CDR3, the DNA is TGTGCCAGCAGCCAAATCGGGGTTTTAGCAAACACCGGGGAGCTGTTTTTT. Translating gives CASSQIGVLANTGELFF.

This clonotype was seen only a few times. The V and J genes are TRBV20-1 and TRBJ2-7, with 8 bases identical to TRBD1. Germline V gene data show CDR1 as DFQATT and CDR2 as SNEGSKA (reference sequence). The CDR3 consists of 15 residues. The ends lost 0 bases at V and 8 bases at J; junction bases unmatched: 12. The CDR3 DNA sequence: TGCAGTGCTAGAGACTCGACAGGGGAGATCAGCAAGCAGTACTTC. Its protein is CSARDSTGEISKQYF.

As for this clonotype: With a much larger clone just one base away, this may be a read error. Lacking the conserved final phenylalanine or tryptophan, this CDR3 likely reflects a read error. For the CDR3, the DNA is TGTGCCAGCAGTTTAACCCAACTCTATGGCTACACCCTC. Its translation is CASSLTQLYGYTL. This chain links TRBV28 with TRBJ1-2; D gene unclear. Looked up from germline, CDR1 is MDHEN and CDR2 is SYDVKM. The CDR3 loop spans 13 amino acids. Deletions cut 2 bases from V and 4 bases from J, with 8 bases between.

CDR3 in amino acids: CASSLWRGEQYF. CDR3 bases: TGTGCCAGCAGCCTCTGGCGAGGCGAGCAGTACTTC. The chain combines TRBV11-1 with TRBJ2-7; unclear D gene. V was shortened by 5 bases and J by 6 bases, with 11 bases between the two germline ends. There are 12 residues in the CDR3. From germline, CDR1 is SGHAT and CDR2 FQDESV (reference sequence).

This clonotype was seen a handful of times. V is TRBV10-3 and J is TRBJ2-2; D not resolved. With 6 bases removed from V and 1 base from J, the gap between germline ends came to 12 bases. In germline, CDR1 is ENHRY, CDR2 SYGVKD. The CDR3 is made up of 15 amino acids. This CDR3 is CAISDPTKNTGELFF. CDR3 in DNA: TGTGCCATCAGCGATCCGACAAAGAACACCGGGGAGCTGTTTTTT.

The chain carries TRBV15 and TRBJ2-7; weak D call: TRBD2 (6 bases). Germline V gene data show CDR1 as LNHNV and CDR2 as YYDKDF (reference sequence). V was trimmed by 0 bases and J by 0 bases, leaving 6 bases between them. The CDR3 totals 14 residues. This CDR3 is CATSREGGSYEQYF. The CDR3 DNA reads as TGTGCCACCAGCAGAGAGGGGGGCTCCTACGAGCAGTACTTC.

This clonotype was counted many times. The chain combines TRBV27 with TRBJ2-5, with 7 bases that match TRBD1. Germline V gene data show CDR1 as MNHEY and CDR2 as SMNVEV (reference sequence). V shed 9 bases and J 6 bases; nucleotides not matched to a gene: 4. The CDR3 is 11 residues long. The CDR3 DNA reads TGTGCCAGTTCGACAGGGAAGACCCAGTACTTC. Translation: CASSTGKTQYF.

This clonotype was found a few times. V and J are TRBV25-1 and TRBJ1-2; D is undetermined. This CDR3 has 12 residues. Germline CDR1 reads MGHDK; CDR2 reads SYGVNS. V dropped 4 bases and J dropped 3 bases, with 6 bases sitting between them. The CDR3, as DNA: TGTGCCAGCAGTGGGGGTCACTATGGCTACACCTTC. Translating gives CASSGGHYGYTF.

This clonotype was found a few times. This chain connects TRBV20-1 to TRBJ2-5; 9 nucleotides align to TRBD2. Trimming cost V 3 bases and J 1 base; bases outside gene matches: 12. In germline, CDR1 is DFQATT, CDR2 SNEGSKA (reference sequence). The CDR3 contains 17 residues. The DNA for the CDR3 is TGCAGTGCTAGGTCTAGCGGGGCCAGCGGGACCCAAGAGACCCAGTACTTC. This gives the protein CSARSSGASGTQETQYF.

There are a few counts of this clonotype. One junction end disagrees with the germline gene, perhaps due to a read error. The V and J genes are TRBV7-7 and TRBJ2-5; 9 bases are shared with TRBD1. This CDR3 has 19 residues. Germline CDR1 and CDR2: SSHAT and FNYEAQ (reference sequence). The DNA for the CDR3 is TGTGCTAGCAGCCCCCGGGACAGGGCTCCAGCGGGGTTGTGGGAGACCCAGTACTTC. Residues: CASSPRDRAPAGLWETQYF.